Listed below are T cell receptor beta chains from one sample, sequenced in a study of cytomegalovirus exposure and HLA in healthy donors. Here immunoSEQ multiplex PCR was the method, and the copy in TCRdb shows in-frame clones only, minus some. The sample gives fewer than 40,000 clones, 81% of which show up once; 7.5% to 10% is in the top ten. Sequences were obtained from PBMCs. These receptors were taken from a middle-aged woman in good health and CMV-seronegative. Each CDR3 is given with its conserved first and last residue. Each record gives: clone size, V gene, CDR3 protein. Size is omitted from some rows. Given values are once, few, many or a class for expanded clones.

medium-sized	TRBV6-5	CASSYQGRYSETQYF
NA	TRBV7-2	CASSSDRFVEQYF
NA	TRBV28	CASSTRNRQVRNTEAFF
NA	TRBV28	CASSLAGTGARTQYF
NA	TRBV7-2	CASSFRDRNSPLHF
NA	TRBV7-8	CASSNQRLLGYGYTF
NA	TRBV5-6	CASSWRTGSGYTF
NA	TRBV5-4	CASSPGGGNTNEKLFF
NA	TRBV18	CASSPPGRNTGELFF
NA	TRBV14	CASSQWSSTGELFF